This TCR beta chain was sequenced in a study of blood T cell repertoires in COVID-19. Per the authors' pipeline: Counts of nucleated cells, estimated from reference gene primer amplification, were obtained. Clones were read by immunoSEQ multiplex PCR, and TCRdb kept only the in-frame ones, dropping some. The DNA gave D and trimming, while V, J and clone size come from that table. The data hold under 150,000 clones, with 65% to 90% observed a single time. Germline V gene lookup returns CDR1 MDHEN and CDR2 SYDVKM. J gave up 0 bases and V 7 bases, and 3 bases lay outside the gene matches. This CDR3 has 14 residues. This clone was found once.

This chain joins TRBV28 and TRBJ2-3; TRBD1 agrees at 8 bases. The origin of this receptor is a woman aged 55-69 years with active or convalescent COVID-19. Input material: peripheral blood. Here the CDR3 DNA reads TGTGCCAGCACCCGGACAGGGAGCACAGATACGCAGTATTTT. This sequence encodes CASTRTGSTDTQYF.